Listed below are T cell receptor beta chains from one sample, sequenced in a study of cytomegalovirus exposure and HLA in healthy donors. Some clones are missing from TCRdb's copy, which holds only in-frame ones; the method was immunoSEQ multiplex PCR. The table lists nearly 110,000 clones, around 80% of them singletons, with 3% to 4.5% in the top ten. Sequenced material: PBMCs. The receptors originated from a man between 60 and 75 years old in good health and CMV-seronegative. Both conserved end residues are part of each CDR3. D genes are given only for firm matches. The listing skips clone size in some rows; elsewhere it reads once, few, many or a size class.

V	D	size	J	CDR3	DNA
TRBV28	TRBD2	-	TRBJ2-3	CASNHPRAGVDTQYF	TGTGCCAGCAACCACCCGAGAGCGGGGGTTGATACGCAGTATTTT
TRBV7-3	TRBD1	-	TRBJ2-5	CASSLGQAGETQYF	TGTGCCAGCAGCTTGGGACAGGCCGGGGAGACCCAGTACTTC
TRBV7-3	-	-	TRBJ2-5	CASSLGHKQTQYF	TGTGCCAGCAGCCTTGGACATAAACAGACCCAGTACTTC
TRBV5-1	-	-	TRBJ1-5	CASSPRPADQPQHF	TGCGCCAGCAGCCCACGACCGGCGGATCAGCCCCAGCATTTT
TRBV5-1	TRBD1	-	TRBJ2-1	CASSSPGQIYNEQFF	TGCGCCAGCAGCTCACCGGGACAGATCTACAATGAGCAGTTCTTC
TRBV30	-	-	TRBJ1-6	CAWSVTGIRPPLHF	TGTGCCTGGAGTGTCACGGGGATCCGTCCACCCCTCCACTTT
TRBV6-4	TRBD2	few	TRBJ2-1	CASSEASGGNNEQFF	TGTGCCAGCAGTGAGGCTAGCGGGGGGAACAATGAGCAGTTCTTC
TRBV5-1	-	-	TRBJ2-2	CASSSPSRGGELFF	TGCGCCAGCAGCTCCCCTAGTAGAGGCGGGGAGCTGTTTTTT
TRBV5-4	-	few	TRBJ1-1	CASSPLGATNTEAFF	TGTGCCAGCAGCCCCTTGGGAGCGACGAACACTGAAGCTTTCTTT
TRBV7-2	TRBD1	-	TRBJ2-2	CASSIRQGRITGELFF	TGTGCCAGCAGCATAAGACAGGGGAGAATCACCGGGGAGCTGTTTTTT
TRBV19	-	-	TRBJ2-7	CASSTPQGGDYEQYF	TGTGCCAGTAGTACACCCCAGGGGGGAGACTACGAGCAGTACTTC
TRBV5-6	-	-	TRBJ1-1	CASSPWGVMNTEAFF	TGTGCCAGCAGCCCCTGGGGGGTAATGAACACTGAAGCTTTCTTT
TRBV21-1	-	-	TRBJ1-5	CASSKRDGGSNQPQHF	TGTGCCAGCAGCAAAAGGGATGGAGGGAGCAATCAGCCCCAGCATTTT
TRBV5-1	-	once	TRBJ2-5	CASSGGGRQETQYF	TGCGCCAGCAGTGGTGGGGGCCGCCAAGAGACCCAGTACTTC
TRBV5-1	TRBD2	once	TRBJ2-2	CASSAVAGPGTGELFF	TGCGCCAGCAGCGCCGTAGCGGGGCCGGGCACCGGGGAGCTGTTTTTT
TRBV5-4	-	-	TRBJ1-4	CASSLRDNEKLFF	TGTGCCAGCAGCTTGAGGGACAACGAAAAACTGTTTTTT
TRBV2	-	-	TRBJ1-5	CASSSSTGHSNQPQHF	TGTGCCAGCAGTAGTAGCACGGGTCATAGCAATCAGCCCCAGCATTTT
TRBV28	-	-	TRBJ1-3	CASTRGAGNTIYF	TGTGCCAGCACCAGGGGCGCTGGAAACACCATATATTTT
TRBV21-1	-	-	TRBJ2-1	CASSPRDRVYNEQFF	TGTGCCAGCAGCCCACGGGACAGGGTTTACAATGAGCAGTTCTTC
TRBV2	TRBD1	-	TRBJ1-6	CASRGGQGNSPPHF	TGTGCCAGCAGGGGGGGACAGGGGAATTCACCCCCCCACTTT
TRBV7-2	TRBD1	-	TRBJ1-5	CASSGGQGHNQPQHF	TGTGCCAGCAGCGGCGGACAGGGGCACAATCAGCCCCAGCATTTT
TRBV7-6	-	-	TRBJ2-1	CASSLAPGGGVYNEQFF	TGTGCCAGCAGCTTAGCGCCTGGCGGAGGAGTGTACAATGAGCAGTTCTTC
TRBV4-3	-	-	TRBJ2-2	CASSQVATGELFF	TGCGCCAGCAGCCAAGTAGCGACCGGGGAGCTGTTTTTT
TRBV29-1	TRBD1	few	TRBJ2-1	CSVEDDDKGQVYNEQFF	TGCAGCGTTGAAGACGATGATAAGGGACAGGTCTACAATGAGCAGTTCTTC
TRBV9	-	-	TRBJ2-5	CASSPQYLQETQYF	TGTGCCAGCAGCCCCCAATATCTACAAGAGACCCAGTACTTC
TRBV2	-	-	TRBJ1-1	CATAQGNTEAFF	TGTGCCACCGCGCAGGGAAACACTGAAGCTTTCTTT
TRBV11-2	-	-	TRBJ1-5	CASSLTGKGQPQHF	TGTGCCAGCAGCTTAACAGGGAAAGGTCAGCCCCAGCATTTT
TRBV4-1	-	-	TRBJ1-2	CASSQVGGAYGYTF	TGCGCCAGCAGCCAAGTGGGAGGGGCCTATGGCTACACCTTC
TRBV27	TRBD1	-	TRBJ2-2	CASSALTGGGGGELFF	TGTGCCAGCAGTGCCTTGACAGGGGGCGGTGGCGGGGAGCTGTTTTTT
TRBV28	-	-	TRBJ1-6	CASSLSFRGNSPLHF	TGTGCCAGCAGTTTATCCTTTCGCGGAAATTCACCCCTCCACTTT
TRBV30	TRBD1	once	TRBJ1-2	CAWSRDRVYRRDYGYTF	TGTGCCTGGAGTCGGGACAGGGTGTACAGGAGGGACTATGGCTACACCTTC
TRBV6-1	-	few	TRBJ1-1	CASSDRFTGLAEAFF	TGTGCCAGCAGTGACCGCTTTACAGGGTTGGCGGAAGCTTTCTTT
TRBV5-4	-	-	TRBJ2-3	CASSLGTSTDTQYF	TGTGCCAGCAGCTTGGGGACAAGCACAGATACGCAGTATTTT
TRBV11-2	TRBD1	-	TRBJ1-3	CASSSTGGSAGNTIYF	TGTGCCAGCAGCTCCACAGGGGGCTCGGCCGGAAACACCATATATTTT
TRBV7-3	TRBD2	-	TRBJ2-3	CASSLYPAGGDTDTQYF	TGTGCCAGCAGCTTATATCCGGCGGGGGGAGACACAGATACGCAGTATTTT
TRBV28	TRBD2	-	TRBJ2-3	CASTPAGGPGDTQYF	TGTGCCAGCACCCCAGCGGGGGGGCCGGGCGATACGCAGTATTTT
TRBV5-1	-	-	TRBJ2-1	CASSLLPGSYNEQFF	TGCGCCAGCAGCCTCTTGCCGGGTTCCTACAATGAGCAGTTCTTC
TRBV6-6	TRBD1	few	TRBJ1-1	CVTRQGGTEAFF	TGTGTTACAAGACAGGGCGGCACTGAAGCTTTCTTT
TRBV4-3	TRBD2	-	TRBJ2-5	CASSLTKTSGGGETQYF	TGCGCCAGCAGCCTAACTAAGACTAGCGGGGGGGGCGAGACCCAGTACTTC
TRBV5-8	TRBD1	few	TRBJ1-4	CASSARQGYNEKLFF	TGTGCCAGCAGCGCCAGACAGGGATATAATGAAAAACTGTTTTTT
TRBV5-1	-	-	TRBJ1-3	CASSFDSSGNTIYF	TGCGCCAGCAGCTTCGACAGCTCTGGAAACACCATATATTTT
TRBV4-3	TRBD2	-	TRBJ2-1	CASSPSSGGWNEQFF	TGCGCCAGCAGCCCCTCTAGCGGGGGCTGGAATGAGCAGTTCTTC
TRBV2	TRBD1	-	TRBJ1-1	CASSAGQGNTEAFF	TGTGCCAGCAGTGCTGGACAGGGGAACACTGAAGCTTTCTTT
TRBV6-5	-	-	TRBJ2-2	CASSYGRGVTGELFF	TGTGCCAGCAGTTACGGCAGGGGGGTCACCGGGGAGCTGTTTTTT
TRBV6-5	TRBD1	-	TRBJ1-3	CASRPDRATGNTIYF	TGTGCCAGCCGACCGGACAGGGCGACTGGAAACACCATATATTTT
TRBV6-6	-	few	TRBJ1-1	CASSYITGWNTEAFF	TGTGCCAGCAGTTACATTACAGGGTGGAACACTGAAGCTTTCTTT
TRBV7-3	TRBD1	-	TRBJ2-3	CASCTGGTDTQYF	TGTGCCAGCTGCACAGGGGGGACAGATACGCAGTATTTT
TRBV4-3	-	few	TRBJ1-3	CASSQGLPGNTIYF	TGCGCCAGCAGCCAAGGTCTCCCTGGAAACACCATATATTTT
TRBV7-2	TRBD2	-	TRBJ2-7	CASSPGGRKGEQYF	TGTGCCAGCAGCCCGGGGGGGCGGAAGGGCGAGCAGTACTTC
TRBV4-2	-	-	TRBJ2-2	CASSQGLSANTGELFF	TGTGCCAGCAGCCAAGGGTTGTCGGCGAACACCGGGGAGCTGTTTTTT
TRBV7-2	-	-	TRBJ2-5	CASSRPDSQETQYF	TGTGCCAGCAGCCGCCCGGACAGCCAAGAGACCCAGTACTTC
TRBV2	-	-	TRBJ1-2	CASSESRYGYTF	TGTGCCAGCAGTGAGTCCCGGTATGGCTACACCTTC
TRBV18	TRBD1	-	TRBJ1-4	CASSQDRGDEKLFF	TGTGCCAGCTCACAGGACAGGGGCGATGAAAAACTGTTTTTT
TRBV5-1	TRBD2	once	TRBJ2-3	CASSRLGTSGGAPDTQYF	TGCGCCAGCAGCCGCTTGGGGACTAGCGGGGGGGCCCCAGATACGCAGTATTTT
TRBV25-1	-	-	TRBJ1-1	CASSPRGGINTEAFF	TGTGCCAGCAGCCCTCGCGGGGGGATCAACACTGAAGCTTTCTTT
TRBV6-1	TRBD2	-	TRBJ2-3	CASSEPVVAGGGTDTQYF	TGTGCCAGCAGTGAACCAGTAGTAGCGGGGGGTGGCACAGATACGCAGTATTTT
TRBV5-1	TRBD1	-	TRBJ2-5	CASSLEPGTAHVRETQYF	TGCGCCAGCAGCTTGGAACCCGGGACAGCCCATGTACGAGAGACCCAGTACTTC
TRBV4-1	-	few	TRBJ1-5	CASSQDGGYQPQHF	TGCGCCAGCAGCCAAGACGGTGGTTATCAGCCCCAGCATTTT